Below are 4 T cell receptor beta chains sequenced from a single sample in a study of T cell responses to AZD1222 COVID-19 vaccine. Here immunoSEQ multiplex PCR was the method, and the copy in TCRdb shows in-frame clones only, minus some. The table has some 120,000 clones, 88% seen once. This specimen consisted of peripheral blood, obtained on day 0 of AZD1222 vaccination. The receptors derive from an adult in good health.

This chain uses TRBV29-1 with TRBJ2-1; the match to TRBD1 covers 7 bases. V lost 0 bases and J lost 0; bases outside the gene matches: 5. This CDR3 contains 16 residues. Germline CDR1 and CDR2: SQVTM and ANQGSEA. The CDR3 sequence: CSVEDPDRSSYNEQFF. The CDR3 coding sequence is TGCAGCGTTGAAGACCCGGACAGGAGCTCCTACAATGAGCAGTTCTTC.

The V and J genes are TRBV5-1 and TRBJ1-1; 8 nucleotides agree with TRBD1. The germline V gene has CDR1 SGHRS and CDR2 YFSETQ. Unmatched junction bases numbered 3, after V lost 0 bases and J lost 2 bases. The CDR3 runs to 15 residues. The CDR3 region has the DNA TGCGCCAGCAGCTTGGGCGGACAGGGAAACACTGAAGCTTTCTTT. This codes for CASSLGGQGNTEAFF.

The chain carries TRBV10-3 and TRBJ1-1; tentative D call: TRBD1 (6 bases). This CDR3 is 14 amino acids long. V lost 4 bases to trimming and J lost 2 bases, with 11 bases between them. CDR1 is ENHRY, CDR2 SYGVKD, per germline. DNA for the CDR3: TGTGCCATCAGTGTCGGACAGATCAACACTGAAGCTTTCTTT. Its protein product is CAISVGQINTEAFF.

The chain recombines TRBV4-3 with TRBJ1-2; D call uncertain. The germline CDR1 and CDR2 sequences are LGHNA and YSLEER. This CDR3 is built from 14 residues. Trimming cost V 1 base and J 3 bases, with 9 bases left between them. CDR3 DNA sequence: TGCGCCAGCAGCCAAGCTAGGACGGACTATGGCTACACCTTC. It translates to CASSQARTDYGYTF.